The TCR beta chain under discussion was sequenced for a study of blood T cells in healthy people across ages. The V and J ends lost 1 base and 6 bases respectively, with 14 bases between them. Germline V gene data show CDR1 as SGHRS and CDR2 as YFSETQ. The CDR3 covers 14 residues. Primed by a sample-barcoded 5' primer and a J-beta primer mix, a second PCR proceeded for 7 to 11 cycles. TCRdb re-derived calls from the 5' RACE reads in MiXCR, one entry per CDR3 protein. Here the sample spans approximately 780,000 distinct CDR3 sequences, 25% to 30% being singletons. These data were likewise used in another study, on T cells of mothers and their children.

The chain is built from TRBV5-1 and TRBJ2-7, with D perhaps TRBD1 (6 bases). The source material was blood. This TCR was recovered from a boy under 18 in good health. The CDR3 sequence: CASSLTGSSLEQYF. The CDR3 DNA reads as TGCGCCAGCAGCTTGACAGGGAGCTCCCTCGAGCAGTACTTC.